This T cell receptor (beta chain) was captured in a study of cytomegalovirus exposure and HLA in healthy donors. Notes on this clone: Its antigen is as yet unknown.

The germline gives CDR1 LNHDA, CDR2 SQIVND (reference sequence). The CDR3 length is 14 residues. Trimming cost V 7 bases and J 3 bases; bases outside gene matches: 6. Notes on the study in general: Usually a TCR sequence was rare, but some public TCRs were found in many donors. In a later analysis, an Asian-associated ancestry cluster reportedly showed fewer N-insertions than the approximately 610-donor mean. Researchers reported in a later analysis that a missense DCLRE1C variant was tied to TCR beta V- and J-gene trimming.

This PCR relied on a set of 60 Vbeta primers and 13 Jbeta primers. Generated by immunoSEQ multiplex PCR, the TCRdb table keeps only in-frame clones and is missing some. The sample carries some 130,000 clones, 60% to 80% recorded once. This sequence originates from a male donor in good health and CMV-seronegative. The chain is built from TRBV19 and TRBJ2-1; TRBD1 matches at 7 bases. Sequencing was done on a sample of PBMCs. The CDR3 region is CASTRQGNYNEQFF. For the CDR3, the DNA is TGTGCCAGTACGCGACAGGGCAACTACAATGAGCAGTTCTTC.